The 30 T cell receptor beta chains given below trace back to one sample, sequenced in a study of human T cells and chemical hapten exposure. TCRdb reprocessed the RACE reads with MiXCR, giving one entry per CDR3 protein. This sample carries 80,000 to 100,000 distinct CDR3 sequences, over 6% of them seen once, and the ten largest clones take roughly 1.4%. Documented time point: patch test 1, 2 weeks after DPC sensitization. The treatment here: therapeutic diphenylcyclopropenone sensitization with weekly scalp DPC. The specimen was whole blood, collected in connection with sensitization to the hapten diphenylcyclopropenone (DPC). The origin of the receptors is a woman in her twenties or thirties with alopecia areata. Some clones in this sample may be carry-over from other donors' samples.

This clonotype was recorded many times. The chain combines TRBV4-1 with TRBJ1-2; no definite D call. Germline V gives CDR1 MGHRA, CDR2 YSYEKL. V was cut by 1 base and J by 8 bases, with 17 bases left in between. The CDR3 spans 15 residues. The CDR3 region is CASSQGGWLGYGYTF. CDR3 sequence (DNA): TGCGCCAGCAGCCAAGGAGGATGGCTAGGATACGGCTACACCTTC.

This clonotype was recorded at least ten times. CDR3 sequence reads: CASSPQGATEAFF. In DNA form, the CDR3 reads TGTGCCAGCAGCCCGCAGGGGGCCACTGAAGCTTTCTTT. The chain links TRBV7-9 to TRBJ1-1, with TRBD1 matching 8 bases. This CDR3 has 13 amino acids. Germline V gene lookup returns CDR1 SEHNR and CDR2 FQNEAQ (reference sequence). V was pared by 5 bases and J by 4 bases, with 3 bases of the junction left unmatched.

This clonotype was detected a few times. J is TRBJ1-1 and V is TRBV9; D unclear. Germline lookup yields CDR1 SGDLS and CDR2 YYNGEE. The V and J ends lost 1 base and 4 bases respectively, with 11 bases between them. This CDR3 is 14 amino acids long. The CDR3 nucleotides are TGTGCCAGCAGCGTACGAGGGTTCGGCACTGAAGCTTTCTTT. Translating gives CASSVRGFGTEAFF.

The chain uses TRBV6-5 and TRBJ2-7; D is unclear. The V gene's germline CDR1 is MNHEY and CDR2 SVGAGI. The CDR3 contains 13 residues. V lost 0 bases and J 4 bases, leaving 7 bases between the germline ends. In DNA, the CDR3 is TGTGCCAGCAGTTACTCGATATCTTACGAGCAGTACTTC. Protein: CASSYSISYEQYF.

This clonotype occurred many times. The DNA for the CDR3 is TGTGCCAGCAGTTCGAGCGGGGGGGCCGCTTTGTGGACAGATACGCAGTATTTT. Protein sequence: CASSSSGGAALWTDTQYF. The genes are TRBV12-3 or TRBV12-4 and TRBJ2-3, with 10 bases that match TRBD2. This CDR3 region has 18 residues. After removal of 4 bases from V and 3 bases from J, the junction contained 13 bases not matched to a gene.

For this clonotype: Possible read error: a much larger clone is one base away. The chain is built from TRBV2 and TRBJ1-1, with 7 bases that match TRBD1. V lost 8 bases, J lost 8 bases, and 8 bases stayed unmatched. The V gene's germline CDR1 is SNHLY and CDR2 FYNNEI. The CDR3 runs to 12 residues. CDR3 sequence: CASGKRQGEAFF. The DNA for the CDR3 is TGTGCCAGCGGTAAGAGACAGGGAGAAGCTTTCTTT.

At least ten counts were recorded for this clonotype. The chain employs TRBV20-1 and TRBJ1-1; D unresolved. Trimming took off 3 bases at V and 3 bases at J, with 8 bases between the two ends. This CDR3 is built from 12 residues. The germline V gene has CDR1 DFQATT and CDR2 SNEGSKA (reference sequence). CDR3 coding DNA: TGCAGTGCTAGTCGTGGAGACACTGAAGCTTTCTTT. This encodes CSASRGDTEAFF.

This clonotype has ten or more counts. The CDR3 protein is CASSLAPAGDQETQYF. The CDR3 coding sequence is TGCGCCAGCAGCTTGGCTCCAGCGGGGGACCAAGAGACCCAGTACTTC. The chain joins TRBV5-1 to TRBJ2-5; 8 bases map to TRBD2. Germline-derived CDR1 and CDR2 are SGHRS and YFSETQ. There are 16 residues in the CDR3. V shed 0 bases, J shed 0 bases, and the junction held 4 bases outside the gene matches.

The rearrangement joins TRBV20-1 to TRBJ1-1, with unresolved D. V lost 2 bases and J 6 bases, leaving 4 bases between the germline ends. The germline gives CDR1 DFQATT, CDR2 SNEGSKA (reference sequence). The CDR3 is 10 amino acids. Here the CDR3 reads CSARTAEAFF. The CDR3, as DNA: TGCAGTGCTAGAACAGCTGAAGCTTTCTTT.

This clonotype has at least ten counts. The rearrangement uses TRBV4-2 and TRBJ1-1; D ambiguous. Trimming removed 1 base from V and 6 bases from J, with 12 bases in between. This CDR3 is 14 amino acids long. Germline values: CDR1 LGHNA, CDR2 YNFKEQ. CDR3 in amino acids: CASSQGDTGPEAFF. The CDR3 DNA reads TGTGCCAGCAGCCAAGGCGACACCGGTCCTGAAGCTTTCTTT.

In this sample, this clonotype turned up a few times. The genes are TRBV9 and TRBJ1-6; D is perhaps TRBD1 (6 bases). From germline, CDR1 is SGDLS and CDR2 YYNGEE. Trimming stripped 3 bases from V and 7 bases from J, with 8 bases between. CDR3 size: 13 residues. As DNA, the CDR3 is TGTGCCAGCAGCGGGGGGGGCAATTCACCCCTCCACTTT. Protein: CASSGGGNSPLHF.

This clonotype was seen a few times. The chain uses TRBV20-1 and TRBJ2-3; 9 bases match TRBD1. Germline values: CDR1 DFQATT, CDR2 SNEGSKA (reference sequence). The trim removed 5 bases at V and 6 bases at J, leaving 6 bases unmatched. The CDR3 is 13 residues long. The chain's CDR3 is CSADRTGADTQYF. The CDR3 region has the DNA TGCAGTGCTGACCGGACAGGGGCGGATACGCAGTATTTT.

This clonotype was picked up a small number of times. The gene calls are TRBV5-1 and TRBJ2-3; no clear D gene. The germline gives CDR1 SGHRS, CDR2 YFSETQ. Trimming removed 6 bases at V and 2 bases at J, with 13 bases between. The CDR3 totals 14 residues. The CDR3 reads CASKGSTNTDTQYF. As DNA, the CDR3 is TGCGCCAGCAAGGGCAGCACAAACACAGATACGCAGTATTTT.

This clonotype was seen at least ten times. The V call is TRBV7-9, the J call TRBJ2-7; 11 nucleotides agree with TRBD2. Trimming took 1 base from V and 2 from J; bases not matched to a gene: 4. This CDR3 comprises 16 residues. Per germline, CDR1 SEHNR and CDR2 FQNEAQ (reference sequence). The chain's CDR3 is CASSLVGTSGTYEQYF. DNA of the CDR3: TGTGCCAGCAGCTTAGTGGGGACTAGCGGTACCTACGAGCAGTACTTC.

This clonotype was counted at least ten times. CDR3 protein: CASSVGQVITDTQYF. The CDR3 DNA reads as TGTGCCAGCAGCGTAGGACAGGTGATCACAGATACGCAGTATTTT. The chain joins TRBV9 to TRBJ2-3; D is perhaps TRBD1 (6 bases). The ends were cut back, 0 bases at V and 2 bases at J, with 10 bases in the middle. CDR3 size: 15 residues. Germline CDR1 SGDLS, CDR2 YYNGEE.

J is TRBJ1-1 and V is TRBV29-1; 7 positions match TRBD1. The CDR3 sequence is 13 residues long. The junction had 7 bases not matched to a gene; V was cut back by 4 bases and J by 5 bases. From germline, CDR1 is SQVTM and CDR2 ANQGSEA. CDR3 sequence reads: CSVGRGRGTEAFF. In DNA form, the CDR3 reads TGCAGCGTTGGTAGGGGGCGCGGGACTGAAGCTTTCTTT.

The sample holds many counts of this clonotype. The chain uses TRBV4-2 and TRBJ1-5; D might be TRBD1 (6 bases). Trimming shortened V by 3 bases and J by 6 bases, and 15 bases separated the two germline ends. Germline assignment: CDR1 LGHNA and CDR2 YNFKEQ. There are 15 residues in the CDR3. The CDR3: CASSHRTDGPQPQHF. CDR3 sequence (DNA): TGTGCCAGCAGCCACAGGACAGATGGTCCTCAGCCCCAGCATTTT.

The sample holds a few counts of this clonotype. V and J are TRBV6-4 and TRBJ2-6, with D tentatively TRBD1 or TRBD2 (5 bases each). V was shortened by 2 bases and J by 0 bases, with 5 bases between the two germline ends. CDR1 is MRHNA and CDR2 is SNTAGT in the germline V gene. The length of the CDR3 is 15 residues. The CDR3 DNA follows: TGTGCCAGCAGTGACGGGGGCTCTGGGGCCAACGTCCTGACTTTC. Translating gives CASSDGGSGANVLTF.

The rearrangement links TRBV18 to TRBJ1-1; D uncertain. The CDR3 totals 15 residues. Germline V gives CDR1 KGHSH, CDR2 LQKENI. The germline V and J ends were trimmed by 0 bases and 5 bases, with 13 bases remaining between them. The CDR3 nucleotides are TGTGCCAGCTCACCACCGAACCGGGATGTTACTGAAGCTTTCTTT. This gives the protein CASSPPNRDVTEAFF.

In the case of this clonotype: A much larger clone lies one base from this, so it may be a read error. The rearrangement uses TRBV20-1 and TRBJ1-6; D perhaps matches TRBD1 (5 bases). CDR1 is DFQATT, CDR2 SNEGSKA, per germline (reference sequence). The CDR3 sequence is 15 residues long. The chain's CDR3 is CSARARDRGNSPLNF. The DNA for the CDR3 is TGCAGTGCTAGAGCAAGGGACCGGGGGAATTCACCCCTCAACTTT.

This clonotype was found many times. V gene TRBV4-2 combines with J gene TRBJ2-6; D possibly corresponds to TRBD2 (5 bases). The CDR3 extends over 16 amino acids. CDR1 is LGHNA, CDR2 YNFKEQ, per germline. With 1 base removed from V and 0 bases from J, the gap between germline ends came to 7 bases. CDR3 protein: CASSQVGSSGANVLTF. CDR3 bases: TGTGCCAGCAGCCAAGTAGGGAGCTCTGGGGCCAACGTCCTGACTTTC.

This clonotype was seen only a few times. The chain links TRBV2 to TRBJ1-2, with 8 positions matching TRBD1. Germline V CDR1 and CDR2: SNHLY, FYNNEI. This CDR3 comprises 17 residues. Trimming removed 8 bases from V and 3 bases from J; junction bases left unmatched: 17. Here the CDR3 DNA reads TGTGCCAGCCAAAATGCGCTAATCGGACAGGGAGACTATGGCTACACCTTC. Protein: CASQNALIGQGDYGYTF.

This clonotype was seen only once. V and J are TRBV12-3 or TRBV12-4 and TRBJ1-1; D unclear. CDR3 length: 13 residues. Trimming pared 7 bases from V and 4 bases from J, leaving 13 bases between. CDR3 in amino acids: CASNPSGSTEAFF. The CDR3 region has the DNA TGTGCCAGCAACCCCTCCGGGAGCACTGAAGCTTTCTTT.

This clonotype has only a few counts. The rearrangement joins TRBV25-1 to TRBJ1-1, with 9 positions matching TRBD1. After removal of 7 bases from V and 2 bases from J, the junction contained 8 bases not matched to a gene. The CDR3 loop spans 15 amino acids. Per germline, CDR1 MGHDK and CDR2 SYGVNS. CDR3 loop: CASTTGTGINTEAFF. The CDR3 nucleotides are TGTGCCAGCACTACCGGGACAGGGATCAACACTGAAGCTTTCTTT. Using reference TRBV25-1 and TRBJ1-1 for the parts outside the CDR3, the full variable domain is EADIYQTPRYLVIGTGKKITLECSQTMGHDKMYWYQQDPGMELHLIHYSYGVNSTEKGDLSSESTVSRIRTEHFPLTLESARPSHTSQYLCASTTGTGINTEAFFGQGTRLTVV.

This chain joins TRBV20-1 and TRBJ1-5, with D unresolved. The CDR3 loop spans 15 amino acids. The germline V and J ends were trimmed by 3 bases and 3 bases, with 15 bases remaining between them. CDR1 is DFQATT and CDR2 is SNEGSKA in the germline V gene (reference sequence). Here the CDR3 DNA reads TGCAGTGCTAGGCAGCCCGGGATCATCAATCAGCCCCAGCATTTT. It is translated as CSARQPGIINQPQHF.

V gene TRBV6-2 or TRBV6-3 combines with J gene TRBJ1-4, with D uncertain. Trimming took 2 bases from V and 8 from J, leaving 18 bases between them. This CDR3 region has 16 residues. Looked up from germline, CDR1 is MNHEY and CDR2 is SVGEGT. In nucleotides, the CDR3 is TGTGCCAGCAGTTACGAAGAGGTGTTAGCAGAAGAAAAACTGTTTTTT. It encodes CASSYEEVLAEEKLFF.

This clonotype was seen more than once but under ten times. This rearrangement joins TRBV12-3 or TRBV12-4 to TRBJ1-1; a weak D match, TRBD1 (6 bases). This CDR3 comprises 13 residues. Trimming took 10 bases from V and 4 from J, leaving 16 bases between them. The chain's CDR3 is CATRGGGFTEAFF. CDR3 sequence (DNA): TGTGCCACGAGGGGGGGGGGGTTCACTGAAGCTTTCTTT.

This clonotype has more than one count but fewer than ten. The CDR3 spells CASSLNRGPYEQYF. DNA of the CDR3: TGTGCCAGCAGCTTAAACAGGGGGCCGTACGAGCAGTACTTC. The gene calls are TRBV7-3 and TRBJ2-7; 9 positions agree with TRBD1. J was trimmed by 4 bases and V by 1 base; bases with no gene match: 2. CDR3 length equals 14 residues. CDR1 and CDR2 (germline): SGHTA, FQGTGA.

The rearrangement links TRBV2 to TRBJ2-2; D unresolved. The CDR3 is 15 residues long. Germline V CDR1 and CDR2: SNHLY, FYNNEI. V lost 5 bases and J lost 4, with 14 bases in between. CDR3 loop: CASSRPGFVTGELFF. CDR3 coding DNA: TGTGCCAGCAGTAGACCGGGTTTCGTCACCGGGGAGCTGTTTTTT.

This clonotype was counted many times. V and J are TRBV19 and TRBJ2-5; 7 bases match TRBD1. Germline V gene lookup returns CDR1 LNHDA and CDR2 SQIVND (reference sequence). CDR3 length: 13 amino acids. V was pared by 5 bases and J by 5 bases, with 5 bases of the junction left unmatched. The CDR3 DNA is TGTGCCAGTAGTGCAGGGGGTTTCGAGACCCAGTACTTC. Amino acids: CASSAGGFETQYF.